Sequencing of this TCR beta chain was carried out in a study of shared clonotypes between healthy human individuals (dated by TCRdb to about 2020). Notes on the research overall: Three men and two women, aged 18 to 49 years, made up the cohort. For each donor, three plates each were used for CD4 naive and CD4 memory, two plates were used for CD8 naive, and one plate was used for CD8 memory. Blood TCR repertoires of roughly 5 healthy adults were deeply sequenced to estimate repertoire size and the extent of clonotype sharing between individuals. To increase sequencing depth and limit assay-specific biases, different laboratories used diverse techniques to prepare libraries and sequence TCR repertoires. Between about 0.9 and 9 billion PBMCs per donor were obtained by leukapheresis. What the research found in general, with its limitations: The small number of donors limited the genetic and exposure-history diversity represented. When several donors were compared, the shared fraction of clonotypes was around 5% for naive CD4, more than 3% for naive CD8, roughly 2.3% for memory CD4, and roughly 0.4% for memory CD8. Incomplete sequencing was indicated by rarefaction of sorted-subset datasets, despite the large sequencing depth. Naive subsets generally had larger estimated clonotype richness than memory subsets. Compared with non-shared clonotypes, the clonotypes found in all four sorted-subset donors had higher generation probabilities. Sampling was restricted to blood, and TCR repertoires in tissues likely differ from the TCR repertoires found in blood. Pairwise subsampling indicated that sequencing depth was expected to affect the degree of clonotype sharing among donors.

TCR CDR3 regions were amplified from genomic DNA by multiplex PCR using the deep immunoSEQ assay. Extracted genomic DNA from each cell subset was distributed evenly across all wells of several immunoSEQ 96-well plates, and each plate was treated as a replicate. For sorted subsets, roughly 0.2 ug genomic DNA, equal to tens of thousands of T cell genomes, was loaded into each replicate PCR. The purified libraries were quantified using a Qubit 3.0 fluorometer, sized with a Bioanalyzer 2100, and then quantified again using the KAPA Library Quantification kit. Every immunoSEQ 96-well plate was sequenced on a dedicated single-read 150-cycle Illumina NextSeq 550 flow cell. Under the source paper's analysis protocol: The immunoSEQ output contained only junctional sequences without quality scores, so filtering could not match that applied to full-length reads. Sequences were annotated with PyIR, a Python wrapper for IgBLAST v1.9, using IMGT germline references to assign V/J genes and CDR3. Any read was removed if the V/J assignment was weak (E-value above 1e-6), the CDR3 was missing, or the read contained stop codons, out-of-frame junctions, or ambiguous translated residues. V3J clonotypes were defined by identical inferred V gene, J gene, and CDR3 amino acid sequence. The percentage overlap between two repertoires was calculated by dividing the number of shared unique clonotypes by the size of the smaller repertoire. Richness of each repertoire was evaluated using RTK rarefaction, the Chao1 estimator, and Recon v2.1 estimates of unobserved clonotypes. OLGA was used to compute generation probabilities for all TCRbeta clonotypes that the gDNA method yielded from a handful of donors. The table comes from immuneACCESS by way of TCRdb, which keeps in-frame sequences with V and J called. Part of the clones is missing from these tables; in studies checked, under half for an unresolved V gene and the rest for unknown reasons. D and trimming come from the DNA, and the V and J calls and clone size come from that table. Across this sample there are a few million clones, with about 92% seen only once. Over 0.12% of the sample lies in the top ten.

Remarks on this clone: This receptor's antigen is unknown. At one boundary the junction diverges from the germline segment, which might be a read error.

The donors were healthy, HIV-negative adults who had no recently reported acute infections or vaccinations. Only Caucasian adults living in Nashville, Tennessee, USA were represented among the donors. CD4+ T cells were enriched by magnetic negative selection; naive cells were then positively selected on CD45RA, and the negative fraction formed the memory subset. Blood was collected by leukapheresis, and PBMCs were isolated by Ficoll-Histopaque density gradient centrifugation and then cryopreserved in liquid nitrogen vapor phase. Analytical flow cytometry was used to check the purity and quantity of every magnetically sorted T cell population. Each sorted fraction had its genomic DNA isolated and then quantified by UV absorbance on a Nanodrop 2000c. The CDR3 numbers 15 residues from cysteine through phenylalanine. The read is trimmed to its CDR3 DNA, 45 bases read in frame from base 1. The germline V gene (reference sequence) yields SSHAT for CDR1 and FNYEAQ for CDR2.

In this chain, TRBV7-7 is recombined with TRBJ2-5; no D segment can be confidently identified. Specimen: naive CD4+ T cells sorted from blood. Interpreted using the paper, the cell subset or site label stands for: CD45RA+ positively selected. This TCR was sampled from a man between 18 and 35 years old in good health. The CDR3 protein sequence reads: CASSLYGQSQETQYF. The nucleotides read TGTGCTAGCAGCTTATACGGGCAGTCCCAAGAGACCCAGTACTTC.